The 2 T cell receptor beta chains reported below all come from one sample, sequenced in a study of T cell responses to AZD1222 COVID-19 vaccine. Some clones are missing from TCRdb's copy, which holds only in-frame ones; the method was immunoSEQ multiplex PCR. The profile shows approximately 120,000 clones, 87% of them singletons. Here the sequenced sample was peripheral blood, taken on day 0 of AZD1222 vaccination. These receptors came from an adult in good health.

The CDR3 coding sequence is TGTGCCAGCAGTGGACGGGTGGGGATGGGCGAGACCCAGTACTTC. Translating it yields CASSGRVGMGETQYF. The chain combines TRBV2 with TRBJ2-5; D unresolved. Trimming left V 4 bases short and J 5 bases short, with 17 bases between. Germline assignment: CDR1 SNHLY and CDR2 FYNNEI. This CDR3 has 15 amino acids.

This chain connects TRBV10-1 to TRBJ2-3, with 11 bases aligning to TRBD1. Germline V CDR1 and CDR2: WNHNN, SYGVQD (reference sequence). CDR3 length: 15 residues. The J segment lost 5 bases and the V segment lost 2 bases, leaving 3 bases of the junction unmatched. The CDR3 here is CASSEPGTGGDTQYF. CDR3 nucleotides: TGCGCCAGCAGTGAGCCTGGGACAGGGGGAGATACGCAGTATTTT.